The 6 T cell receptor beta chains in this list originate from one sample, sequenced in a study of T cells after yellow fever vaccination. MiXCR, run by TCRdb on the 5' RACE reads, gives a single entry per CDR3 protein. The sample shows a few hundred thousand distinct CDR3 sequences, about 15% of them seen only once. The starting material was PBMCs, obtained 5 days after the first yellow fever vaccination. The receptors here all came from a man aged 18 to 29 who received the YFV17D yellow fever vaccine.

The table lists this clonotype with a few counts. This rearrangement joins TRBV10-2 to TRBJ1-2; possible D gene TRBD1, 5 bases. Trimming stripped 3 bases from V and 8 bases from J, with 13 bases between. Germline-derived CDR1 and CDR2 are WSHSY and SAAADI. The CDR3 consists of 13 residues. The CDR3 region is CASSDAQGLGYTF. Written as DNA, the CDR3 is TGCGCCAGCAGTGACGCGCAGGGATTAGGCTACACCTTC.

This clonotype was picked up a small number of times. J is TRBJ2-1 and V is TRBV7-2; 7 positions match TRBD2. The CDR3 covers 15 residues. Germline V lookup: CDR1 SGHTA, CDR2 FQGNSA. The V segment lost 5 bases and the J segment 6 bases; nucleotides outside the gene matches: 10. CDR3 in DNA: TGTGCCAGCAGCCAGGGAGGGGCCCGCAGCAATGAGCAGTTCTTC. It codes for CASSQGGARSNEQFF. Based on the CDR3 plus reference TRBV7-2 and TRBJ2-1, the full variable domain is GAGVSQSPSNKVTEKGKDVELRCDPISGHTALYWYRQSLGQGLEFLIYFQGNSAPDKSGLPSDRFSAERTGGSVSTLTIQRTQQEDSAVYLCASSQGGARSNEQFFGPGTRLTVL.

This clonotype has only a few counts. The rearrangement uses TRBV20-1 and TRBJ2-7; 7 positions match TRBD2. With 4 bases clipped from V and 1 base from J, the junction kept 1 base outside the gene matches. Germline CDR1 DFQATT, CDR2 SNEGSKA (reference sequence). This CDR3 region has 12 residues. CDR3 in amino acids: CSAMRGSYEQYF. CDR3 in DNA: TGCAGTGCTATGCGGGGGTCCTACGAGCAGTACTTC.

This clonotype was picked up a small number of times. This chain connects TRBV20-1 to TRBJ1-5; TRBD1 matches 9 bases. Germline V lookup: CDR1 DFQATT, CDR2 SNEGSKA (reference sequence). V dropped 6 bases and J dropped 4; count of bases not matched to a gene: 10. The CDR3 sequence is 15 residues long. The CDR3 loop reads CSARVPGQGNQPQHF. DNA of the CDR3: TGCAGTGCAAGGGTTCCGGGACAGGGAAATCAGCCCCAGCATTTT.

This clonotype was seen repeatedly, ten times or more. J is TRBJ1-1 and V is TRBV12-3 or TRBV12-4, with D possibly being TRBD1 (6 bases). The V end lost 5 bases, the J end lost 4 bases, and 11 bases lay between the germline ends. This CDR3 has 13 amino acids. The CDR3: CASSPRTATEAFF. As DNA, the CDR3 is TGTGCCAGCAGTCCAAGGACAGCCACTGAAGCTTTCTTT.

J is TRBJ2-3 and V is TRBV9, with D possibly matching TRBD1 (8 bases). V was pared by 0 bases and J by 0 bases, with 14 bases between. This CDR3 spans 17 amino acids. Germline loops: CDR1 SGDLS, CDR2 YYNGEE. This CDR3 is CASSVDRGRGSTDTQYF. DNA for the CDR3: TGTGCCAGCAGCGTAGACAGGGGGAGGGGCAGCACAGATACGCAGTATTTT.